This TCR beta chain was recorded in a study of blood T cell repertoires in COVID-19. Study at large: Acute-phase and convalescent COVID-19 samples originated in the United States, Italy and Spain. T cells, B-cell-depleted T cells, or PBMCs supplied cDNA or gDNA.

V lost 3 bases and J 4 bases, leaving 13 bases between the germline ends. The CDR3 extends over 14 amino acids. From germline, CDR1 is SGHRS and CDR2 YFSETQ. Original methodology: Estimated nucleated cell counts came from reference gene primer amplification. Clones were sequenced by immunoSEQ multiplex PCR, and TCRdb holds only the in-frame ones, with some missing. Clone size and the V and J calls come from that table; the DNA yielded D and trimming. This table holds about 170,000 clones, around four fifths found once. Seattle patient enrollment occurred during active infection, with longitudinal follow-up thereafter.

The chain uses TRBV5-1 and TRBJ1-2; D not resolved. The sequencing input was peripheral blood. This TCR derives from a woman of 80 years or more with COVID-19, enrolled during active disease. The chain's CDR3 is CASSSNSPLYGYTF. The CDR3 DNA reads as TGCGCCAGCAGCTCAAACAGCCCTCTCTATGGCTACACCTTC.